The 4 T cell receptor beta chains below all came from one sample that was sequenced in a study of graft-versus-host responses after intestinal transplantation. Clones were sequenced by immunoSEQ multiplex PCR, and TCRdb holds only the in-frame ones, with some missing. The table has over 100,000 clones, 85% to 95% seen once. These TCRs' antigens remain unknown. Sequenced material: unstimulated CD8+ T cells sorted from spleen or lymph node cells, taken before intestinal transplant. These receptors originate from a human donor who received an intestinal transplant.

In this sample, this clone turned up once. The chain couples TRBV30 to TRBJ2-7, with unresolved D. The CDR3 has 14 residues. Germline V lookup: CDR1 GTSNPN, CDR2 SVGIG (reference sequence). V dropped 0 bases and J dropped 1 base, with 10 bases sitting between them. CDR3 residues: CAWSVGLGSYEQYF. For the CDR3, the DNA is TGTGCCTGGAGTGTAGGGCTGGGTTCCTACGAGCAGTACTTC.

The V call is TRBV4-2, the J call TRBJ2-1; 7 bases line up with TRBD2. V lost 4 bases and J lost 2; bases outside the gene matches: 5. The CDR3 contains 15 residues. CDR1 and CDR2 from the germline V gene are LGHNA and YNFKEQ. This CDR3 is CASSPEAGAYNEQFF. CDR3 nucleotides: TGTGCCAGCAGCCCCGAGGCGGGGGCCTACAATGAGCAGTTCTTC.

Concerning this clone itself: Mismatch with germline at one junction end may stem from a read error. V usage is TRBV9 and J usage is TRBJ2-7, with D maybe TRBD1 (6 bases). Germline assignment: CDR1 SGDLS and CDR2 YYNGEE. The CDR3 covers 15 residues. The CDR3 is CTSSVAQGHTYEQYF. CDR3 DNA: TGTACCAGCAGCGTAGCTCAGGGACACACCTACGAGCAGTACTTC.

The chain recombines TRBV7-2 with TRBJ2-1; D uncertain. V was shortened by 0 bases and J by 13 bases, with 13 bases between the two germline ends. Germline V lookup: CDR1 SGHTA, CDR2 FQGNSA. The CDR3 totals 13 residues. CDR3 DNA: TGTGCCAGCAGCTTAGCCCGGTCGTTCCCACAGTTCTTC. This encodes CASSLARSFPQFF.